This T cell receptor (beta chain) was sequenced in a study of CD8 T cells in ankylosing spondylitis. Broader study findings: A motif in TCR beta, a set of fewer than ten highly homologous variants, appeared characteristic of ankylosing spondylitis blood.

This clonotype was detected many times. The antigen remains undetermined. The CDR3 runs to 16 residues. Germline CDR1 is LGHDT and CDR2 is YNNKEL (reference sequence). J gave up 0 bases and V 7 bases, and 9 bases lay outside the gene matches. TCRdb re-analysed the 5' RACE reads in MiXCR, keeping a single row per CDR3 protein. The table records approximately 140,000 distinct CDR3 sequences, roughly a tenth of them present only once. The chain carries TRBV3-1 and TRBJ2-1; 7 bases agree with TRBD1. The receptor's source is a male donor with ankylosing spondylitis or in good health (not recorded which). Material for sequencing was blood, either unsorted or a sorted T cell fraction (not recorded which). The CDR3 DNA reads TGTGCCAGCACCTTGGGACAGCGAAGCTCCTACAATGAGCAGTTCTTC. Translated, it gives CASTLGQRSSYNEQFF.